This entry concerns a single T cell receptor (beta chain). Its antigen remains unknown. The CDR3 length is 11 residues. Germline CDR1 is SGHTA and CDR2 is FQGNSA. With 5 bases removed from V and 8 bases from J, the gap between germline ends came to 7 bases. Primers for the PCR totalled 60 Vbeta and 13 Jbeta. The data were produced by immunoSEQ multiplex PCR, yet TCRdb's version contains in-frame clones alone and is incomplete. The table records tens of thousands of clones, around three quarters of them present only once. This sample was taken from a study of cytomegalovirus exposure and HLA in healthy donors. Findings and limits, study-wide: CMV antigen specificity of three CMV-associated chains was confirmed in vitro. Rarity characterized most TCR sequences, yet some public TCRs appeared in many donors. In a later analysis, TCR beta V- and J-gene trimming showed a link to a missense DCLRE1C variant.

This TCR was sampled from a middle-aged woman in good health and CMV-seronegative. The sequenced sample consisted of PBMCs. The chain is built from TRBV7-2 and TRBJ2-1; D remains unclear. CDR3 nucleotide sequence: TGTGCCAGCAGCCCATTGTATGAGCAGTTCTTC. This translates into CASSPLYEQFF.